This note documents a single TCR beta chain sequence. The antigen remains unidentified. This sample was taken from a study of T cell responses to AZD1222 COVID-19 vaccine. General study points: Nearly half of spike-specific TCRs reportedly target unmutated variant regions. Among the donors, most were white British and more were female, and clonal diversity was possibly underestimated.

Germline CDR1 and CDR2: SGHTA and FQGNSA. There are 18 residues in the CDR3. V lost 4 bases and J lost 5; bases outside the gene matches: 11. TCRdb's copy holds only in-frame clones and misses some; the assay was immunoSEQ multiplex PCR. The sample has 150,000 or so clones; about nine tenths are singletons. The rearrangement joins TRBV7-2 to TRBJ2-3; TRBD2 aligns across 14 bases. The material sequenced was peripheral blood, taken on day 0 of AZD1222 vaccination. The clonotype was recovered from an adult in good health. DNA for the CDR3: TGTGCCAGCAGCTCCCGACCGACTAGCGGGGGGGCGAAAGATACGCAGTATTTT. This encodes CASSSRPTSGGAKDTQYF.